This T cell receptor beta chain was sequenced during a study of blood T cell repertoires in COVID-19 (dated by TCRdb to about 2020). Regarding the research as a whole: Samples from collaborators originated in the United States, Italy and Spain and spanned both the acute and convalescent phases of COVID-19. HLA class I and class II types, where available, came from metadata supplied by the sample provider rather than from assay-based typing. Deeply sampled blood TCRbeta repertoires from subjects exposed to, actively infected with, or recovered from COVID-19 were included in the dataset. A freely available public database, intended as a resource for researchers studying the immune response to SARS-CoV-2, is where the repertoires were released. A de-identified subject ID, COVID-19 status, age in years and sex were almost always included in the sample metadata. The prospective study material was composed of cDNA or gDNA derived from T cells, B-cell-depleted T cells, or PBMCs. The samples were drawn from two sources: the first 160 participants of the ongoing ImmuneRACE study, and about 1,300 subjects contributed by 6 global collaborators.

With regard to this clone: Its antigen is unknown. Base qualities are missing; no much larger clone stands one base away.

Whole blood was collected in K2EDTA tubes by collaborating institutions according to the institutions' own protocols. Collaborator samples were shipped for TCRbeta analysis as frozen whole blood, isolated PBMCs, or DNA extracted from either sample type. The immunoSEQ Assay, a bias-controlled multiplex PCR, was used to amplify TCRbeta CDR3 regions from genomic DNA. The study's processing was this. Nucleated cell counts per sample were estimated from amplification of reference gene primers within the assay. Sequence reads were collapsed and filtered to measure the absolute abundance of every unique TCRbeta CDR3 rearrangement. For each sample, productive Simpson clonality was calculated as the square root of Simpson's diversity index across productive rearrangements. TCRdb's version of the immuneACCESS table is confined to in-frame rearrangements and falls short of the full clone set. An unresolved V gene accounts for under half of the shortfall where checked; the remainder is of unknown origin. V, J and clone size derive from that table, while D and trimming were established from the DNA sequence. Recorded for this sample are around 200,000 clones; over 75% of them occurred a single time. The top ten clonotypes cover about 4.5% of the sample.

V trim: 4 bases; J trim: 1 base; unmatched bases: 4. CDR1 and CDR2 were assigned from the germline V gene as SGHRS and YFSETQ. Including the terminal cysteine and phenylalanine, the CDR3 comprises 14 residues. Only the CDR3 DNA stays, 42 bases, in frame from base 1. Findings and caveats that apply to the study as a whole: The amount of clinical and demographic metadata varied by source and participant and was provided uncurated.

The chain joins TRBV5-1 to TRBJ1-1; 7 of the junction bases match TRBD1. Sequenced: peripheral blood. The receptor was derived from a man in his fifties or sixties with acute or convalescent COVID-19. The CDR3: CASSIQGENTEAFF. Here is the DNA: TGCGCCAGCAGCATTCAGGGGGAGAACACTGAAGCTTTCTTT.